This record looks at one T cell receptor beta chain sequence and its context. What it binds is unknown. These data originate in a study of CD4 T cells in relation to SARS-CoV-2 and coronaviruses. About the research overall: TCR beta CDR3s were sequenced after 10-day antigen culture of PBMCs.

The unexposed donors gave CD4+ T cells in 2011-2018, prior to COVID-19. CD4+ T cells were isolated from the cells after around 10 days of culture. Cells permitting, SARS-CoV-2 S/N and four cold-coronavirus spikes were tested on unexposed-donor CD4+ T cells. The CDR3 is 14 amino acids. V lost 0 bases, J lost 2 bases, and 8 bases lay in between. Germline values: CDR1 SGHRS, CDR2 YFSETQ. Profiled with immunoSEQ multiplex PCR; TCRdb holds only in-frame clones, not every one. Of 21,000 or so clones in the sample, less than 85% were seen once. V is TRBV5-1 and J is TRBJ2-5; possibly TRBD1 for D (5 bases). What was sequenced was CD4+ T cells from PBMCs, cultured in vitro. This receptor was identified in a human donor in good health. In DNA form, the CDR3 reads TGCGCCAGCAGCTTGGTCAGGGCTCAAGAGACCCAGTACTTC. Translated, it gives CASSLVRAQETQYF.